The 5 T cell receptor beta chains below were found in one sample sequenced in a study of CD8 T cells in ankylosing spondylitis. TCRdb re-analysed the 5' RACE reads in MiXCR, keeping a single row per CDR3 protein. Of approximately 250,000 distinct CDR3 sequences in the sample, roughly 32% were seen once. Sequenced: blood, either unsorted or a sorted T cell fraction (not recorded which). The receptors stem from a male donor with ankylosing spondylitis or in good health (not recorded which).

This clonotype was seen a few times. This chain connects TRBV12-3 or TRBV12-4 to TRBJ1-1; D call uncertain. The V and J ends lost 7 bases and 1 base respectively, with 13 bases between them. This CDR3 region has 14 residues. The CDR3: CASNIGSGNTEAFF. CDR3 DNA sequence: TGTGCCAGCAACATAGGGTCAGGGAACACTGAAGCTTTCTTT.

This chain uses TRBV4-2 with TRBJ1-1; TRBD1 matches 11 bases. The germline CDR1 and CDR2 sequences are LGHNA and YNFKEQ. This CDR3 spans 15 amino acids. The V segment lost 1 base and the J segment 5 bases; nucleotides outside the gene matches: 3. As DNA, the CDR3 is TGTGCCAGCAGCCAAGGGGGGACAGGGGGAACTGAAGCTTTCTTT. It is translated as CASSQGGTGGTEAFF.

Notes on this clonotype: At one end the junction does not follow the germline gene, possibly because of a read error. This chain connects TRBV7-7 to TRBJ2-6, with D unresolved. The length of the CDR3 is 16 residues. Germline lookup yields CDR1 SSHAT and CDR2 FNYEAQ (reference sequence). DNA of the CDR3: TGTGCTAGCAGCCCACCCAGAGCCTCTGGGGCCAACGTCCTGACTTTC. Protein product: CASSPPRASGANVLTF.

This clonotype was seen a handful of times. This chain uses TRBV25-1 with TRBJ2-7, with D perhaps TRBD1 (6 bases). The V gene's germline CDR1 is MGHDK and CDR2 SYGVNS. V was clipped by 4 bases and J by 1 base, with 20 bases between them. This CDR3 comprises 17 residues. CDR3 in DNA: TGTGCCAGCAGTGGAGGGGGTAGGGGCCAAATTTCCTACGAGCAGTACTTC. Translated: CASSGGGRGQISYEQYF.

The chain is built from TRBV5-5 and TRBJ1-5; no clear D. CDR1 and CDR2 (germline): SGHKS, YYEKEE (reference sequence). CDR3 length: 13 amino acids. V was trimmed by 2 bases and J by 3 bases, leaving 6 bases between them. The CDR3 nucleotides are TGTGCCAGCAGCTTTTCGGTCAATCAGCCCCAGCATTTT. It specifies CASSFSVNQPQHF. Together with reference TRBV5-5 and TRBJ1-5, the CDR3 gives the full variable domain: DAGVTQSPTHLIKTRGQQVTLRCSPISGHKSVSWYQQVLGQGPQFIFQYYEKEERGRGNFPDRFSARQFPNYSSELNVNALLLGDSALYLCASSFSVNQPQHFGDGTRLSIL.